These T cell receptor beta chains were read from a single sample in a study of T cells in Graves' hyperthyroidism and ophthalmopathy. TCRdb reprocessed the multiplex PCR reads via MiXCR and lists one record per CDR3 protein. The repertoire consists of around 620,000 distinct CDR3 sequences, with around 45% occurring once and the leading ten covering 15% to 20%. The sequenced material came from peripheral blood or thyroid tissue (not recorded which). The receptors come from an adult woman with Graves' disease, either hyperthyroidism or ophthalmopathy (not recorded which). CDR3s include the opening cysteine and the closing phenylalanine or tryptophan. D genes are given only for firm matches. Size tells how often a clone was seen (once, few, many) or the class of an expanded clone, and some rows leave it out.

J | size | V | D | DNA | CDR3
TRBJ1-1 | once | TRBV10-3 | TRBD1 | TGTGCCATCAGACCCGAGACAGGGACCACTGAAGCTTTCTTT | CAIRPETGTTEAFF
TRBJ1-1 | many | TRBV5-1 | NA | TGCGCCAGCAGCTTGGGGGTTGGGAACACGAACACTGAAGCTTTCTTT | CASSLGVGNTNTEAFF
TRBJ1-2 | NA | TRBV29-1 | NA | TGCAGCGTTGAGATTCAGGGGAAAGGCTACACCTTC | CSVEIQGKGYTF
TRBJ2-7 | NA | TRBV29-1 | NA | TGCAGCGTGACTCAGAGTTACGAGCAGTACTTC | CSVTQSYEQYF
TRBJ2-3 | NA | TRBV7-2 | NA | TGTGCCAGCAGCTTAGGGGTTGGCACAGATACGCAGTATTTT | CASSLGVGTDTQYF
TRBJ1-5 | NA | TRBV20-1 | NA | TGCAGTGCTAGTGTCACAGGCAATCAGCCCCAGCATTTT | CSASVTGNQPQHF
TRBJ1-2 | many | TRBV14 | NA | TGTGCCAGCAGCCCCCGGACAGCCCGACAAGGCTACACCTTC | CASSPRTARQGYTF
TRBJ1-2 | many | TRBV9 | TRBD1 | TGTGCCAACAGGGGAGTGGAAGATGGCTACACCTTC | CANRGVEDGYTF
TRBJ1-6 | many | TRBV7-9 | NA | TGTGCCAGCAGCCCAGTTGGGTCCTATAATTCACCCCTCCACTTT | CASSPVGSYNSPLHF
TRBJ1-5 | NA | TRBV27 | NA | TGTGCCAGCAGAGCCGGAGGCGGGGACAATCAGCCCCAGCATTTT | CASRAGGGDNQPQHF
TRBJ1-2 | NA | TRBV5-1 | NA | TGCGCCAGCAGCCCGTGGTTGAACTATGGCTACACCTTC | CASSPWLNYGYTF
TRBJ2-5 | many | TRBV7-9 | TRBD1 | TGTGCCAGCAGCCACAACAGGGGGCCGGAGACCCAGTACTTC | CASSHNRGPETQYF
TRBJ1-6 | once | TRBV2 | NA | TGTGCCAGCAGTGAGGTAGGGAGGGGTTCACCCCTCCACTTT | CASSEVGRGSPLHF
TRBJ2-7 | NA | TRBV10-3 | NA | TGTGCCATCAGTGATGAGGGCTCCAGCGAGCAGTACTTC | CAISDEGSSEQYF
TRBJ2-5 | NA | TRBV15 | TRBD2 | TGTGCCACCAGCAGCTTTCTAGCGGAGTACCAAGAGACCCAGTACTTC | CATSSFLAEYQETQYF
TRBJ1-6 | NA | TRBV7-8 | NA | TGTGCCAGCAGCTACGGGACGTATAATTCACCCCTCCACTTT | CASSYGTYNSPLHF